This T cell receptor beta chain was recovered during a study of early T cells in non-severe SARS-CoV-2 infection. TCRdb re-called the 5' RACE reads through MiXCR, storing one row per CDR3 protein. The data contain about 29,000 distinct CDR3 sequences, 4.5% of them singletons. The sample holds many counts of this clonotype. Germline lookup yields CDR1 PRHDT and CDR2 FYEKMQ (reference sequence). The ends were cut back, 1 base at V and 8 bases at J, with 11 bases in the middle. This CDR3 is built from 13 residues. This receptor was obtained from an adult who was a healthcare worker with PCR-confirmed SARS-CoV-2 infection or an uninfected control (not recorded which). The genes are TRBV13 and TRBJ1-2, with D hard to call. Material: whole blood. This chain's CDR3 is CASSLAQRAGYTF. The CDR3 nucleotides are TGTGCCAGCAGCTTAGCCCAGCGAGCAGGCTACACCTTC.